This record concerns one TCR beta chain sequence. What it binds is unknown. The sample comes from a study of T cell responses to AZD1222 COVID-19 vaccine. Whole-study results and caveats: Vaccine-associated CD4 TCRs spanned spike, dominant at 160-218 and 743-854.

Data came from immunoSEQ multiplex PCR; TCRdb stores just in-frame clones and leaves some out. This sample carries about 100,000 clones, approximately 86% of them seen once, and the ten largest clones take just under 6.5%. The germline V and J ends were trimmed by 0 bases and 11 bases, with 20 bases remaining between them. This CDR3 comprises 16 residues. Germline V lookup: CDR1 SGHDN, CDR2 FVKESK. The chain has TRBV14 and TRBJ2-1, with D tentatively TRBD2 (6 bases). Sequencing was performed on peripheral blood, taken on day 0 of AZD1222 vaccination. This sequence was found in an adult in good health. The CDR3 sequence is CASSQDLGGRSQKQFF. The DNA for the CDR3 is TGTGCCAGCAGCCAAGATCTCGGGGGACGGTCCCAAAAGCAGTTCTTC.